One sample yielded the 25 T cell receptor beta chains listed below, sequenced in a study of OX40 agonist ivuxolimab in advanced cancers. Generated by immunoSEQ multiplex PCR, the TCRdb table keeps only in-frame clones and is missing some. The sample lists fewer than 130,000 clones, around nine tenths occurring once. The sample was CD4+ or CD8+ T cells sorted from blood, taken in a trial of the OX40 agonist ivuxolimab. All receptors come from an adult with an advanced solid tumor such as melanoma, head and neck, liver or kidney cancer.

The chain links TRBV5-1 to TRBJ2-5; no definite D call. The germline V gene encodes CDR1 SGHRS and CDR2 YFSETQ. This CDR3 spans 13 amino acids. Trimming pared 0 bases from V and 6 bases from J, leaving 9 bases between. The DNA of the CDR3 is TGCGCCAGCAGCTTGGGAGGATCCCAGACCCAGTACTTC. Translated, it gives CASSLGGSQTQYF.

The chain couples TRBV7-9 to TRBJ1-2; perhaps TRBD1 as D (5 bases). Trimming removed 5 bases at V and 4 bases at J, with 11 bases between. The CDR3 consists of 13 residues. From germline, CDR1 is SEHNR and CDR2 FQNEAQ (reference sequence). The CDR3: CASSRPGSYGYTF. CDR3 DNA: TGTGCCAGCAGCCGTCCAGGGTCCTATGGCTACACCTTC.

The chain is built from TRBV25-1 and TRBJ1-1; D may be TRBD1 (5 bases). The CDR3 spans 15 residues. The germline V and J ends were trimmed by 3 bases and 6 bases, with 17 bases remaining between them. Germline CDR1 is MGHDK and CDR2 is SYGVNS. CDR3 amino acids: CASSDRGEVNAEAFF. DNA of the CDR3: TGTGCCAGCAGTGATCGGGGGGAGGTAAACGCTGAAGCTTTCTTT.

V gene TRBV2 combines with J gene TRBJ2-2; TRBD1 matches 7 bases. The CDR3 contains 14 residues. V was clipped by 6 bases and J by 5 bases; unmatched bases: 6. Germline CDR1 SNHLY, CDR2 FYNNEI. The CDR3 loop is CASSGQVRTGELFF. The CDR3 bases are TGTGCCAGCAGCGGACAGGTCCGAACCGGGGAGCTGTTTTTT.

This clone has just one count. CDR3 nucleotides: TGTGCCAGCAGCCGGGGTCTCCTATCGGATGGCTACACCTTC. Its protein is CASSRGLLSDGYTF. The genes are TRBV5-8 and TRBJ1-2; no definite D call. From germline, CDR1 is SGHTS and CDR2 YDEGEE. The CDR3 spans 14 residues. V dropped 4 bases and J dropped 6 bases, with 16 bases sitting between them.

The CDR3 reads CASGTAGGRDEQYF. As DNA, the CDR3 is TGTGCCAGCGGCACAGCGGGAGGCCGGGACGAGCAGTACTTC. This sequence joins TRBV28 and TRBJ2-7; TRBD2 matches at 9 bases. CDR3 length equals 14 residues. The V and J ends lost 8 bases and 5 bases, in that order; junction bases with no gene match: 10. Per germline, CDR1 MDHEN and CDR2 SYDVKM.

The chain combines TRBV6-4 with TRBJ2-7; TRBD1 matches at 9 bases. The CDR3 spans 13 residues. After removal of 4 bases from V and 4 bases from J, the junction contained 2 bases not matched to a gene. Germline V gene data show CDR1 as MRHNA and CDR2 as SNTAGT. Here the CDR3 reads CASSVDRGYEQYF. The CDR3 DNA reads TGTGCCAGCAGTGTCGACAGGGGGTACGAGCAGTACTTC.

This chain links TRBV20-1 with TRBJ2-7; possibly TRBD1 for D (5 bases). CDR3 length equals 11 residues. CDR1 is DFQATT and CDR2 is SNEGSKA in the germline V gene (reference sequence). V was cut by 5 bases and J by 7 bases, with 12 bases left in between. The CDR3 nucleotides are TGCAGTGCTTCCAGGGCGAGTGAGCAGTACTTC. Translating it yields CSASRASEQYF.

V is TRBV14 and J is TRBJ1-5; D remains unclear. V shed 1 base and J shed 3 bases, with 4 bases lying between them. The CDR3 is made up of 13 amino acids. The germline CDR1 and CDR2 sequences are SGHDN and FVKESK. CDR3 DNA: TGTGCCAGCAGCCAAGCACCCAATCAGCCCCAGCATTTT. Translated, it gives CASSQAPNQPQHF.

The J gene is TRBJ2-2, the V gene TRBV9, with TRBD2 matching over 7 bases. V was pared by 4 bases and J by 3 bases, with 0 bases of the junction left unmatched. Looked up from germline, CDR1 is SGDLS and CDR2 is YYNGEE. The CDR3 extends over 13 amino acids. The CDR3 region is CASSLADTGELFF. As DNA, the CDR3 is TGTGCCAGCAGCCTAGCGGACACCGGGGAGCTGTTTTTT.

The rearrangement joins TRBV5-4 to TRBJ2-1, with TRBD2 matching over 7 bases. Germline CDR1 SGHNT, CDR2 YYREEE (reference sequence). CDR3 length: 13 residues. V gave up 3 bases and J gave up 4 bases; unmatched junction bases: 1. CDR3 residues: CASSSGGYNEQFF. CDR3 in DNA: TGTGCCAGCAGCTCGGGGGGATACAATGAGCAGTTCTTC.

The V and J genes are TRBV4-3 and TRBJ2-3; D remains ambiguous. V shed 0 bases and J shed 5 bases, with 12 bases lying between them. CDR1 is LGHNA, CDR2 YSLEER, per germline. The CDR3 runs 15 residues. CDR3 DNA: TGCGCCAGCAGCCAAGATCCCCAGGTCAAAGATACGCAGTATTTT. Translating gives CASSQDPQVKDTQYF.

DNA for the CDR3: TGTGCCAGCAGCCCCGGATCGACCACCACCGGGGAGCTGTTTTTT. This codes for CASSPGSTTTGELFF. The rearrangement joins TRBV11-2 to TRBJ2-2; D not resolved. Per the germline V gene, CDR1 is SGHAT and CDR2 is FQNNGV. There are 15 residues in the CDR3. V was pared by 5 bases and J by 4 bases, with 14 bases between.

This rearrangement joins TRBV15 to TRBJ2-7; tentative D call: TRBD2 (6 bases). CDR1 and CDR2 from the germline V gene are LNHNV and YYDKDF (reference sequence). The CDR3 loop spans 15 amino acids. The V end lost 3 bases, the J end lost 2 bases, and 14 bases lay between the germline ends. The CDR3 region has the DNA TGTGCCACCAGCAGCCTAACCGGGGGACCCTACGAGCAGTACTTC. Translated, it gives CATSSLTGGPYEQYF. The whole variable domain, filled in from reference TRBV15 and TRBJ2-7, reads DAMVIQNPRYQVTQFGKPVTLSCSQTLNHNVMYWYQQKSSQAPKLLFHYYDKDFNNEADTPDNFQSRRPNTSFCFLDIRSPGLGDTAMYLCATSSLTGGPYEQYFGPGTRLTVT.

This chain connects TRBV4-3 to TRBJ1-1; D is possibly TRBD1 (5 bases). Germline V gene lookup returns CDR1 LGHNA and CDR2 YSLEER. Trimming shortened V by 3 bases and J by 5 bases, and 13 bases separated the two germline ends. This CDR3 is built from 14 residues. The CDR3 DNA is TGCGCCAGCAGCCATCCGACAGTACGGACTGAAGCTTTCTTT. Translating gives CASSHPTVRTEAFF.

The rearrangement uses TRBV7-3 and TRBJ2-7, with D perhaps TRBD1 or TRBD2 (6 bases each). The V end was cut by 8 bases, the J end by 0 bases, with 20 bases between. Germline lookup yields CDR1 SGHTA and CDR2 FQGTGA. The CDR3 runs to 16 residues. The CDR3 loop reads CASGHRGADSSYEQYF. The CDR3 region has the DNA TGTGCCAGCGGTCATAGGGGGGCCGATAGCTCCTACGAGCAGTACTTC.

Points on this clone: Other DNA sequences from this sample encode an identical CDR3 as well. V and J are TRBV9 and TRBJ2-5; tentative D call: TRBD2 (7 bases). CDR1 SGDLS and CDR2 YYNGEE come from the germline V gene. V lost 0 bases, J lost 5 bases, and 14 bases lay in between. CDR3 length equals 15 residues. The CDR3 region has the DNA TGTGCCAGCAGCGTAGGTCGGGGGGCCGGGGAGACCCAGTACTTC. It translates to CASSVGRGAGETQYF.

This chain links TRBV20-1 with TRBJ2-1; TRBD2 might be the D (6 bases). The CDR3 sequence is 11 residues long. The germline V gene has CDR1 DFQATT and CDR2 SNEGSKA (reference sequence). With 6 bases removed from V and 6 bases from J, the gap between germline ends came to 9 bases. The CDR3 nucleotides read TGCAGTGCGTTACTAGCCAATGAGCAGTTCTTC. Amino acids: CSALLANEQFF.

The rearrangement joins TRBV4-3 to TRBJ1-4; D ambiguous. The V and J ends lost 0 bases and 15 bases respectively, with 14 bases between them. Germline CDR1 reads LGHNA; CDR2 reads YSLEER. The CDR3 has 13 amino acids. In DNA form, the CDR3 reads TGCGCCAGCAGCCAAGAGGCGGGAATCTTTATGTTTTTT. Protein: CASSQEAGIFMFF.

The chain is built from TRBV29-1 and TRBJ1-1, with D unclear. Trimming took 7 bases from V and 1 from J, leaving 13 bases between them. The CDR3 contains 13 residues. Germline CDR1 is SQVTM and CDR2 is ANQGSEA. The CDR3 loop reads CSATTWGNTEAFF. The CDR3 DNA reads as TGCAGCGCCACTACGTGGGGGAACACTGAAGCTTTCTTT. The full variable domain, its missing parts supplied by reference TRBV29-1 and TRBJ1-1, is SAVISQKPSRDICQRGTSLTIQCQVDSQVTMMFWYRQQPGQSLTLIATANQGSEATYESGFVIDKFPISRPNLTFSTLTVSNMSPEDSSIYLCSATTWGNTEAFFGQGTRLTVV.

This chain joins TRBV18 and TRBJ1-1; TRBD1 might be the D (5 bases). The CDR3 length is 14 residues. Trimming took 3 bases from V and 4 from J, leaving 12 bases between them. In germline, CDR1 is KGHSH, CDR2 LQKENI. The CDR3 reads CASSPSGEVTEAFF. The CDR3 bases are TGTGCCAGCTCACCGTCGGGGGAGGTCACTGAAGCTTTCTTT.

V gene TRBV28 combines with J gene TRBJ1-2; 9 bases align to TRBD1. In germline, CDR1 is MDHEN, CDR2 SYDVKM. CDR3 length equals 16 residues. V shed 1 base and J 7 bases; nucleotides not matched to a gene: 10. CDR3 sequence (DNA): TGTGCCAGCAGTTTATCCAACAGGGGGCTCCTGGGTGGCTACACCTTC. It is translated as CASSLSNRGLLGGYTF.

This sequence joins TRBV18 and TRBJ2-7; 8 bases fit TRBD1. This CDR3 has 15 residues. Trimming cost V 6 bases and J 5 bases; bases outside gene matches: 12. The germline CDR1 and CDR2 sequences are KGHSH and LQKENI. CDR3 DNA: TGTGCCAGCTCTTCCCGGGACAGGACAAGCCACGAGCAGTACTTC. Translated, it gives CASSSRDRTSHEQYF.

The CDR3 loop reads CAGSQGREQYF. In DNA form, the CDR3 reads TGTGCCGGTTCACAGGGCCGGGAGCAGTACTTC. V usage is TRBV30 and J usage is TRBJ2-7, with a tentative D call TRBD1 (6 bases). Germline-derived CDR1 and CDR2 are GTSNPN and SVGIG (reference sequence). Trimming stripped 8 bases from V and 7 bases from J, with 15 bases between. The CDR3 consists of 11 residues.

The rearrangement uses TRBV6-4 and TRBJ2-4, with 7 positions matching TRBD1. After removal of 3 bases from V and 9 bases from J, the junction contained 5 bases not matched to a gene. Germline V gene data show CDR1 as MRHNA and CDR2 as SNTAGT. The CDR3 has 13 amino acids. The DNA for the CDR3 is TGTGCCAGCAGTGAAGCACAGGGGACCATTCAGTACTTC. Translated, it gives CASSEAQGTIQYF.